One sample yielded the 6 T cell receptor beta chains listed below, sequenced in a study of follicular helper T cells after annual influenza vaccination. Assay used: immunoSEQ multiplex PCR; TCRdb lists only in-frame clones, some missing. The profile shows around 25,000 clones, about four fifths of them singletons. Time point defined: 2014-2015 season, pre-vaccination. The sample here was CXCR5+ CD38- circulating T follicular helper cells from blood, taken on the day of influenza vaccination. Subset denoted: circulating Tfh, non-naive CD4+CXCR5+PD-1+ (ICOS+CD38+ or ICOS-CD38-). Every receptor here comes from an adult who received the influenza vaccine.

The gene calls are TRBV11-1 and TRBJ2-1; 9 positions match TRBD2. V gave up 1 base and J gave up 6 bases; unmatched junction bases: 4. The CDR3 extends over 15 amino acids. From germline, CDR1 is SGHAT and CDR2 FQDESV (reference sequence). This CDR3 is CASSLGASGVNEQFF. DNA of the CDR3: TGTGCCAGCAGCTTAGGGGCTAGCGGGGTCAATGAGCAGTTCTTC.

This clone was seen only once. The rearrangement links TRBV18 to TRBJ1-3; no firm D call. V lost 3 bases to trimming and J lost 0 bases, with 6 bases between them. The length of the CDR3 is 14 residues. Per germline, CDR1 KGHSH and CDR2 LQKENI. The CDR3 DNA sequence: TGTGCCAGCTCACCCGCCGGCTCTGGAAACACCATATATTTT. Amino acid sequence: CASSPAGSGNTIYF.

This clone was recorded a few times. The CDR3 bases are TGTGCCATCAGTGAGGGCCCCTCCTACGAGCAGTACTTC. Its protein is CAISEGPSYEQYF. The V and J genes are TRBV10-3 and TRBJ2-7; D is unresolved. V shed 2 bases and J shed 0 bases, with 5 bases lying between them. The CDR3 has 13 amino acids. Per germline, CDR1 ENHRY and CDR2 SYGVKD.

This chain uses TRBV6-1 with TRBJ1-5, with TRBD1 matching 10 bases. This CDR3 has 17 residues. V shed 2 bases, J shed 0 bases, and the junction held 4 bases outside the gene matches. Germline lookup yields CDR1 MNHNS and CDR2 SASEGT. DNA for the CDR3: TGTGCCAGCAGTGAAAGGAGACAGGGGGCTAGCAATCAGCCCCAGCATTTT. Translating it yields CASSERRQGASNQPQHF.

This sequence joins TRBV7-2 and TRBJ2-4; D perhaps matches TRBD1 (9 bases). This CDR3 region has 17 residues. The germline V gene encodes CDR1 SGHTA and CDR2 FQGNSA. V dropped 2 bases and J dropped 8 bases, with 22 bases sitting between them. The CDR3 reads CASSLSPGGTGIDIQYF. CDR3 DNA sequence: TGTGCCAGCAGCTTAAGCCCGGGGGGGACAGGGATAGACATTCAGTACTTC.

CDR3 sequence (DNA): TGTGCCAGCAGCCTCGGGACAGGGGGCGACGAGCAGTACTTC. Its protein is CASSLGTGGDEQYF. The V call is TRBV28, the J call TRBJ2-7; 12 bases are a match to TRBD1. Germline assignment: CDR1 MDHEN and CDR2 SYDVKM. V was pared by 6 bases and J by 5 bases, with 5 bases of the junction left unmatched. The CDR3 runs 14 residues.